This T cell receptor beta chain is from a study of blood T cell repertoires in COVID-19. Sequencing used immunoSEQ multiplex PCR; TCRdb keeps in-frame clones, though not all of them. The table has 250,000 to 300,000 clones, 86% seen once. Recovered status applied to Cohort 3 donors who had two consecutive negative PCRs. It also applied to those with clearance or with symptom resolution. The ends were cut back, 1 base at V and 6 bases at J, with 16 bases in the middle. Germline-derived CDR1 and CDR2 are LGHDT and YNNKEL (reference sequence). This CDR3 contains 15 residues. This clonotype was obtained from a man between 18 and 35 years old who had recovered from COVID-19. The specimen was PBMCs or T cells enriched from blood (not recorded which). The rearrangement joins TRBV3-1 (or the pseudogene TRBV3-2) to TRBJ2-7; D is unresolved. The CDR3 is CASSQASLPNREQYF. The CDR3 region has the DNA TGTGCCAGCAGCCAAGCCTCACTACCTAATCGCGAGCAGTACTTC.